The following is a TCR beta chain sequence with its context. This CDR3 is built from 14 residues. Germline V lookup: CDR1 SGHDN, CDR2 FVKESK. Trimming shortened V by 5 bases and J by 3 bases, and 13 bases separated the two germline ends. These data originate in a study of cytomegalovirus exposure and HLA in healthy donors. It was with 60 Vbeta and 13 Jbeta primers that the PCR ran. Profiled with immunoSEQ multiplex PCR; TCRdb holds only in-frame clones, not every one. The sample includes over 150,000 clones, around 80% of them seen just once. This sequence originates from a man aged 18 to 29 in good health and CMV-seronegative. Sequencing used PBMCs. V is TRBV14 and J is TRBJ1-1; no firm D call. The CDR3 loop reads CASSTSPEDTEAFF. In DNA form, the CDR3 reads TGTGCCAGCAGCACCTCCCCGGAGGACACTGAAGCTTTCTTT.